This TCR beta chain was identified during a study of glioma-infiltrating T cells after dendritic cell vaccination. Overall study context: Three intradermal dendritic cell vaccine injections were given every two weeks.

This table comes from immunoSEQ multiplex PCR, and its TCRdb copy is limited to in-frame clones, with some not included. The sample comprises about 67,000 clones, approximately 80% of which are singletons, and roughly 7.9% rests with the top ten. This CDR3 has 15 amino acids. Germline V gene sequence: CDR1 SGHAT, CDR2 FQNNGV. J lost 8 bases, V lost 5 bases, and 7 bases had no gene match. This sequence was found in a human donor with glioblastoma. Sequenced here: blood, sampled before dendritic cell vaccination. The chain links TRBV11-2 to TRBJ2-3, with 13 bases identical to TRBD2. DNA of the CDR3: TGTGCCAGCAGCCCGACTAGCGGGGGGCAAGGTACGCAGTATTTT. It encodes CASSPTSGGQGTQYF.